The 7 T cell receptor beta chains in this list originate from one sample, sequenced in a study of blood T cells in healthy people across ages. Combining a sample-barcoded 5' primer with a J-beta primer mix, a second PCR ran for roughly 7 to 11 cycles. TCRdb re-analysed the 5' RACE reads in MiXCR, keeping a single row per CDR3 protein. The table has roughly 1.4 million distinct CDR3 sequences, 59% seen once. The sample taken for sequencing was blood. These receptors were taken from a man between 18 and 29 years old in good health.

The chain is built from TRBV4-1 and TRBJ2-1, with a possible D match to TRBD2 (6 bases). This CDR3 spans 16 amino acids. Germline values: CDR1 MGHRA, CDR2 YSYEKL. Trimming took off 0 bases at V and 8 bases at J, with 17 bases between the two ends. Here the CDR3 reads CASSQDISGRQDEQFF. CDR3 DNA: TGCGCCAGCAGCCAAGATATTAGCGGCCGCCAGGATGAGCAGTTCTTC.

This clonotype was seen a handful of times. This chain links TRBV15 with TRBJ2-6, with D uncertain. In germline, CDR1 is LNHNV, CDR2 YYDKDF (reference sequence). V was cut by 0 bases and J by 0 bases, with 3 bases left in between. The CDR3 loop spans 15 amino acids. CDR3 sequence (DNA): TGTGCCACCAGCAGAGACAACTCTGGGGCCAACGTCCTGACTTTC. It codes for CATSRDNSGANVLTF.

V gene TRBV29-1 combines with J gene TRBJ2-1; D perhaps matches TRBD1 (5 bases). The CDR3 has 15 residues. Germline V gene sequence: CDR1 SQVTM, CDR2 ANQGSEA. With 1 base removed from V and 7 bases from J, the gap between germline ends came to 17 bases. The CDR3 bases are TGCAGCGTTGAAGTCAACAGGCTCCCTGGAAATGAGCAGTTCTTC. Its translation: CSVEVNRLPGNEQFF.

This clonotype was picked up one time. The chain has TRBV9 and TRBJ2-3; possibly TRBD2 for D (6 bases). The germline V and J ends were trimmed by 6 bases and 3 bases, with 14 bases remaining between them. Per the germline V gene, CDR1 is SGDLS and CDR2 is YYNGEE. This CDR3 is 14 amino acids long. The CDR3 spells CASTPEGSTDTQYF. In DNA, the CDR3 is TGTGCCAGCACCCCGGAGGGCAGTACAGATACGCAGTATTTT.

The rearrangement uses TRBV20-1 and TRBJ2-1; TRBD2 matches 8 bases. Trimming at V came to 0 bases and at J to 4 bases, leaving 5 bases not matched to a gene. The CDR3 loop spans 15 amino acids. Germline values: CDR1 DFQATT, CDR2 SNEGSKA (reference sequence). CDR3 region: CSAREGSGGYNEQFF. CDR3 coding DNA: TGCAGTGCTAGAGAGGGGAGCGGGGGATACAATGAGCAGTTCTTC.

The chain carries TRBV20-1 and TRBJ2-5, with 8 bases identical to TRBD2. Germline loops: CDR1 DFQATT, CDR2 SNEGSKA (reference sequence). V shed 0 bases, J shed 4 bases, and the junction held 7 bases outside the gene matches. The CDR3 spans 15 residues. The CDR3 coding sequence is TGCAGTGCTAGAGATAGGAGCGGGAGAACAGAGACCCAGTACTTC. It specifies CSARDRSGRTETQYF.

The CDR3 nucleotides read TGCGCCAGCAGCGGAGGGACAAGACTAAACGATGAGCAGTACTTC. Translating gives CASSGGTRLNDEQYF. The chain combines TRBV5-1 with TRBJ2-5; tentatively, D is TRBD1 or TRBD2 (6 bases each). This CDR3 has 15 amino acids. V gave up 4 bases and J gave up 11 bases, with 24 bases separating them. Per germline, CDR1 SGHRS and CDR2 YFSETQ.